Detailed here is one T cell receptor (beta chain). The sample holds many counts of this clonotype. Its antigen is not yet known. The input lacks base qualities; no much larger clone sits a single base away. This record comes from a study of identical twins (dated by TCRdb to 2015 to 2016). About the investigation overall: TCR alpha and beta repertoires from monozygotic twins, unrelated adults of various ages and cord blood were deep-sequenced to test whether fetal clonotypes persist. To rule out contamination, replicate twin experiments were performed at different times with different library preparation protocols. Paper-wide results and their limitations: In beta out-of-frame sequences, excess twin sharing was weaker, because having fewer shared sequences lowered the signal-to-noise ratio. Out-of-frame TCR alpha sharing in monozygotic twins was systematically underestimated by recombination models, whereas sharing between unrelated individuals was in agreement with the recombination models. Because the same donors could not be followed over many years, the conclusions depended on cross-sectional statistical analysis. Invariant T cells such as MAIT and iNKT could partly confound zero-insertion analyses, although diverse VJ usage argued against such confounding for most clonotypes. Compared with coincidental sharing between unrelated individuals, out-of-frame TCR alpha sequences shared between twins showed an excess of sequences with low generation probability. Fewer insertions were carried by abundant cord blood beta clonotypes, a similar but weaker trend appeared in young adult naive repertoires, and no such trend appeared in memory repertoires.

Libraries were constructed by 5' RACE. The listed sequencing device is Illumina HiSeq 2000. A universal primer binding site was introduced by template switching, and a unique molecular identifier was present in the final cDNA, enabling accurate counting of TCR cDNA molecules. Specific primers in the conserved constant-segment region were used to synthesize first-strand cDNA for the TCR alpha and beta chains. To control for contamination, every cDNA library was double barcoded, receiving both a SMART-Mk sample barcode and Illumina barcodes. TruSeq adapter sequences, together with Illumina sample barcodes, were added in two successive PCR steps. Sequencing of the TCR alpha and beta cDNA libraries was done on the Illumina HiSeq platform using custom primers. The authors processed their data as follows. Unique molecular identifiers were extracted from raw reads with MiGEC, and CDR3 positions were determined with MiXCR. Recombination models were inferred per individual with the repgenHMM and IGoR tools using an EM algorithm. Shared clonotype analysis was performed with the tcR package in R, normalizing sharing by the product of cloneset sizes. Out-of-frame nonproductive sequences were analyzed to study raw recombination free of thymic and clonal selection effects. The raw public data were reprocessed by TCRdb itself: fastp quality trimming at Q25, MiXCR clonotype calling, in-frame beta chains only. Every distinct CDR3 protein forms one entry, paired with its most common genes and DNA. The V and J calls, along with clone size, are taken from TCRdb and not from the paper's own processing. Here the sample has 500,000 or so distinct CDR3 sequences; approximately 22% occur a single time. The ten largest clones add up to approximately 0.95% of the sample.

Every donor in the study was a healthy Caucasian. Three pairs of female monozygotic twins, all aged about 18 to 29 years, were included in the twin cohort. Positive isolation kits from Invitrogen were used to isolate CD4+ and CD8+ T cell populations. Taken from the germline V gene, the CDR1 and CDR2 loops are SGHNT and YENEEA. V is cut back by 4 bases and J by 15 bases, with 8 bases in the junction unmatched. From the cysteine up to the phenylalanine, the CDR3 has a length of 14 residues. Here the CDR3 DNA is all that survives: 42 bases in frame from base 1. The same sample was also used in a study of T cells expressing NK-cell markers. The second source states: In sorted CD3+CD56+NKG2C+, CD3+CD56+NKG2C- and CD3+CD56-NKG2C+ T-cell subsets from several donors, TCR beta-chain repertoires were profiled. Seven of the eight sequenced donors were HCMV-seropositive and one was HCMV-seronegative. To restrict sorting to alphabetaTCR-expressing T cells, an anti-gammadeltaTCR antibody was added in several experiments. For roughly six donors, the dominant CD3+CD56+NKG2C+ clonotypes were among the top 10 CD8+ clonotypes and accounted for 1.0-7.0% of CD8+ T cells. Those dominant clonotypes were again the most abundant among CD3+CD56-NKG2C+ cells in a few donors, at roughly 25-65%. Whether the expanded NKG2C-expressing T cell clones were specific for HCMV antigens remained unclear. The eight sequenced donors were randomly selected healthy volunteers, three men and five women. A commercial ELISA kit detecting HCMV-specific IgG in serum was used to determine HCMV serostatus. MIGEC was used to demultiplex reads and group the reads by UMI, and MiTCR was used to assemble and quantify clonotypes. To exclude erroneous sequences, any TCR cDNA sequence not supported by at least two reads was discarded. The tcR package was used for downstream repertoire analysis, with clonotypes matched between fractions based on CDR3 nucleotide sequence plus V segment. VDJmatch was used to annotate antigen specificity against VDJdb, with one amino acid substitution in CDR3 allowed.

This clonotype originated in a woman aged 18-29 years in good health. The rearranged segments are TRBV11-3 and TRBJ2-1; the central 14 bases match TRBD2. Sequenced material: CD4+ T cells sorted from blood. The CDR3 region reads CASSSGLAGGGRFF. The DNA sequence is given as TGTGCCAGCAGCTCCGGACTAGCGGGAGGAGGGCGGTTCTTC.